This TCR beta chain came from a study of T cell repertoires in ileal Crohn's disease. Study at large: Surgery for a complication: stricturing in 61%, penetrating in about 39%. Around 0.45 micrograms of biopsy DNA per sample underwent TCRB immunosequencing. Postoperative therapy was given to about half: eleven to twelve thiopurines, around 20 anti-TNF agents. Study-level points and caveats: Compared with non-smokers, active smokers at surgery showed more clonal expansions.

Trimming cost V 5 bases and J 5 bases, with 13 bases left between them. This CDR3 is built from 14 residues. CDR1 and CDR2 (germline): MNHEY, SMNVEV (reference sequence). On this clone: Its target is not known.

Time point of the sample: inflamed ileum from the surgical specimen. The assay was immunoSEQ multiplex PCR, and TCRdb's table has in-frame clones only and misses some. Counted here are roughly 17,000 clones, roughly nine tenths occurring once; the ten biggest clones make up roughly 7%. V and J are TRBV27 and TRBJ2-1; tentative D call: TRBD1 (6 bases). What was sequenced was ileal tissue. This TCR was sampled from an adult with Crohn's disease. The CDR3 DNA is TGTGCCAGCAGTAGCGGCAGGGGCAACAATGAGCAGTTCTTC. This translates into CASSSGRGNNEQFF.